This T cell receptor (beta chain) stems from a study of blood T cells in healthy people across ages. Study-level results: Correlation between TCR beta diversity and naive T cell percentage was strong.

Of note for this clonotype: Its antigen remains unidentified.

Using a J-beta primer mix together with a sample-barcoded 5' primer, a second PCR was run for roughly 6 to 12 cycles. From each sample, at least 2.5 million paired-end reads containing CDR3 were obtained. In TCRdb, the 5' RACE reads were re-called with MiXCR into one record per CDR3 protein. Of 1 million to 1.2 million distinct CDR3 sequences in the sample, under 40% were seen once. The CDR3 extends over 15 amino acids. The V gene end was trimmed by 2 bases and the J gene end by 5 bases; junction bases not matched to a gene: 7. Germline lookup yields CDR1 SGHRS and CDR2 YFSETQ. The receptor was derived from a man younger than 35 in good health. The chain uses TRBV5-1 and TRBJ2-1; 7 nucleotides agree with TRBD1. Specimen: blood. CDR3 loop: CASSFEGTANNEQFF. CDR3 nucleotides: TGCGCCAGCAGCTTTGAAGGGACAGCTAACAATGAGCAGTTCTTC.